This T cell receptor (beta chain) is drawn from a study of blood T cells in healthy people across ages. Study results and caveats: Long-lived and aged donors differed, with more naive CD4+ cells and higher diversity in the long-lived. Roughly linear age-related decline in beta diversity appeared, significant by age 40. Calculation of diversity from one million T cells yielded estimates considered to be underestimates. Expanded clonotype changes were possibly confounded by unknown donor CMV status.

This CDR3 has 15 residues. V lost 0 bases to trimming and J lost 0 bases, with 9 bases between them. Looked up from germline, CDR1 is SGHRS and CDR2 is YFSETQ. With regard to this clonotype: Its target is not known.

The authors ran a second PCR of about 6 to 11 cycles using a sample-barcoded 5' primer and a J-beta primer mix. TCRdb recomputed calls from the 5' RACE reads with MiXCR, one row per CDR3 protein. In the table there are about 1 million distinct CDR3 sequences, more than 40% of which are singletons. This TCR was recovered from an older woman in good health. Sequencing was carried out using blood. The rearrangement uses TRBV5-1 and TRBJ1-2; D not certain. The CDR3 nucleotides are TGCGCCAGCAGCTTGGAAGTCAGGTCTAACTATGGCTACACCTTC. Protein sequence: CASSLEVRSNYGYTF.